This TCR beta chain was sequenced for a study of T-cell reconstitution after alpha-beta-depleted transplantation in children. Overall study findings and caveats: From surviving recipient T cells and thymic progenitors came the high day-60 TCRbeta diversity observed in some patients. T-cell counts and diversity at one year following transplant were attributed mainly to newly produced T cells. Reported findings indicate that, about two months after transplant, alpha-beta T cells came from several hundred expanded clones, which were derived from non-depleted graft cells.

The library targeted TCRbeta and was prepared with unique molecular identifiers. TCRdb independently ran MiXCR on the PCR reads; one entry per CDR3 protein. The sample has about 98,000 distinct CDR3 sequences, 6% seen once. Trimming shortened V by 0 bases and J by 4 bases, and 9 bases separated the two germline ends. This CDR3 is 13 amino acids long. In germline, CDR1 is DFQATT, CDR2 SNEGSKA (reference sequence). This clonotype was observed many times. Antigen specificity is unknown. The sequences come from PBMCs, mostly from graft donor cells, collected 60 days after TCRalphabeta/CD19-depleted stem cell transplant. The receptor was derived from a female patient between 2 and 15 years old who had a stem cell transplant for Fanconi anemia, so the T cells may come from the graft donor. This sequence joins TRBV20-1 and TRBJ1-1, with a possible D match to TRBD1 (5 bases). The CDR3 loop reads CSARDGGPTEAFF. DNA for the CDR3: TGCAGTGCTAGAGATGGGGGACCCACTGAAGCTTTCTTT.